This section outlines one T cell receptor beta chain sequence together with its context. This clone's antigen is unknown. No base-level quality is on record; no much larger clone is a single base apart. TCRbeta CDR3 regions were amplified from genomic DNA by means of the immunoSEQ Assay, a bias-controlled multiplex PCR. The source study handled its data this way. The number of nucleated cells in each sample was estimated by amplification of reference gene primers within the assay. To quantify the absolute abundance of each unique TCRbeta CDR3 rearrangement, sequence reads were collapsed and filtered. For each sample, productive Simpson clonality was calculated as the square root of Simpson's diversity index over productive rearrangements. What TCRdb holds here is the immuneACCESS table cut down to in-frame rearrangements. Part of the clones is not present; checked against another copy, under half of the missing clones reflect an unresolved V gene, and the others are unexplained. The V and J calls and clone size come from that table; D and trimming were worked out from the DNA. The sample table holds hundreds of thousands of clones, of which approximately 86% were seen once. The biggest ten clones account for approximately 3.8% of the sample.

This entry is derived from a study of blood T cell repertoires in COVID-19 (dated by TCRdb to about 2020). Background for the entire study: Samples covering the acute and convalescent phases of COVID-19 were provided by collaborators in the United States, Italy and Spain. HLA class I and class II types, where available, came from metadata supplied by the sample provider rather than from assay-based typing. A freely available public database, intended as a resource for researchers studying the immune response to SARS-CoV-2, is where the repertoires were released. The prospective study material was composed of cDNA or gDNA derived from T cells, B-cell-depleted T cells, or PBMCs. Deeply sampled blood TCRbeta repertoires from subjects exposed to, actively infected with, or recovered from COVID-19 were included in the dataset. Samples came from the ongoing ImmuneRACE study (first 160 participants) plus 1,254 subjects from 6 global collaborators. Nearly every sample came with metadata listing a de-identified subject ID, COVID-19 status, age in years and sex.

Here is what the overall study found, with its caveats: The quantity of clinical and demographic metadata differed by source and by participant and was supplied without curation.

Reading the germline V gene (reference sequence) gives CDR1 LGHDT and CDR2 YNNKEL. Spanning cysteine to phenylalanine, the CDR3 consists of 13 amino acids. This entry keeps only the CDR3 DNA: 39 bases, framed from base 1. Between the V and J ends, shortened by 2 bases and 6 bases respectively, the junction contains 11 bases. Whole blood was collected in K2EDTA tubes by collaborating institutions according to the institutions' own protocols. Collaborator samples were shipped for TCRbeta analysis as frozen whole blood, isolated PBMCs, or DNA extracted from either sample type. The chain is made from TRBV3-1 (or the pseudogene TRBV3-2) and TRBJ2-7, and possibly TRBD1, on 5 matching bases. Material for sequencing was peripheral blood. The sequence derives from a woman at least 80 years old with acute or convalescent COVID-19. At the DNA level, the sequence is TGTGCCAGCAGCCAAAGGGGCCGAATCGAGCAGTACTTC. Its protein product is CASSQRGRIEQYF.